Included here is one T cell receptor beta chain sequence, with context. Its antigen is currently unknown. Of the isolated RNA, all was reverse transcribed, and so the sequenced material was expressed TCRB transcripts. The protocol was immunoSEQ multiplex PCR, while the TCRdb copy is restricted to in-frame clones and leaves out a portion. The sample has about 220,000 clones; approximately 11% are singletons. These data originate in a study of beta chain features in type 1 diabetes. Study in general: Sorted cell examination encompassed around 100,000,000 cells across all samples.

Germline assignment: CDR1 MNHEY and CDR2 SVGAGI. Trimming pared 7 bases from V and 2 bases from J, leaving 11 bases between. This CDR3 contains 13 residues. Study outcomes and limitations: Insertions were fewer and deletions more numerous at VDJ junctions in type 1 diabetes patients.

Every single donor gave one heparinised blood draw, and these averaged about 116 mL. Sorting with CD45RO/CCR7/CD25/CD127/CD95/CD27 yielded naive, central memory, regulatory and stem-like memory CD4+ cells. This rearrangement joins TRBV6-5 to TRBJ1-2; D gene uncertain. What was sequenced was central memory CD4+ T cells from blood. The clonotype comes from a young man in good health. The CDR3 spells CASTKAANYGYTF. The DNA of the CDR3 is TGTGCCAGCACCAAGGCGGCAAACTATGGCTACACCTTC.